This paragraph covers one T cell receptor beta chain sequence. Its antigen is currently unknown. 13 Jbeta primers and 60 Vbeta primers were used for the PCR. The data were produced by immunoSEQ multiplex PCR, yet TCRdb's version contains in-frame clones alone and is incomplete. In the table there are under 300,000 clones, approximately 90% of which are singletons. Whereas donors were nominally healthy upon sampling, unrecorded immune exposures were probable. Trimming stripped 5 bases from V and 4 bases from J, with 17 bases between. This CDR3 region has 15 residues. Germline assignment: CDR1 SGHTA and CDR2 FQGNSA. The data were taken from a study of cytomegalovirus exposure and HLA in healthy donors. Notes on the study in general: TCR beta chains associated with HLA were, in a later analysis, more clonally expanded than equally common others. Researchers reported from a later analysis that most CMV-associated TCR beta chains appeared HLA-restricted.

This clonotype was sampled from a man aged 40-50 years in good health and CMV-seropositive. The sequenced sample consisted of PBMCs. V is TRBV7-2 and J is TRBJ2-5; D may be TRBD2 (7 bases). The CDR3, as DNA: TGTGCCAGCAGCCCCCAGTGGGGGGGCGGAGAGACCCAGTACTTC. Residues: CASSPQWGGGETQYF.